Included here is one T cell receptor beta chain sequence, with context. Its antigen is unknown. CD45RO-negative, CCR7-selected cells formed the naive CD8 fraction, which excluded terminally differentiated effector memory CD45RA+ cells. Donors comprised only Caucasian adults living in Nashville, Tennessee. The sample originates from a study of shared clonotypes between healthy human individuals. Study-wide points: The sharing of roughly 5% of naive CD4 clonotypes was seen across a handful of donors.

A deep-level run was used for the assay. Data came from immunoSEQ multiplex PCR; TCRdb stores just in-frame clones and leaves some out. The sample holds 2 million to 2.5 million clones, roughly 95% seen once. The germline V gene encodes CDR1 SGHRS and CDR2 YFSETQ. V was pared by 2 bases and J by 2 bases, with 12 bases of the junction left unmatched. CDR3 length equals 19 residues. The chain is built from TRBV5-1 and TRBJ2-7; 14 bases fit TRBD2. This TCR derives from a man between 18 and 29 years old in good health. Sequencing used naive CD8+ T cells sorted from blood. The CDR3 region has the DNA TGCGCCAGCAGCTTCAGACTAGCGGGAGGGCGGTCTTCACCCTACGAGCAGTACTTC. Protein sequence: CASSFRLAGGRSSPYEQYF.